Listed below are T cell receptor beta chains from one sample, sequenced in a study of T cells in Graves' hyperthyroidism and ophthalmopathy. TCRdb re-derived calls from the multiplex PCR reads in MiXCR, one entry per CDR3 protein. The sample lists some 270,000 distinct CDR3 sequences, about 14% occurring once. The source material was blood. The receptors stem from a woman under 40 with Graves' hyperthyroidism that later progressed to Graves' ophthalmopathy. The CDR3 runs from the conserved cysteine through the conserved F or W. D genes are given only for firm matches. Clone size, where shown, is once, few, many, or a class for clones that have expanded.

clone_size j_call v_call d_call cdr3_aa cdr3_nt
NA TRBJ1-5 TRBV7-9 NA CASSVGPAEGPQHF TGTGCCAGCAGCGTAGGTCCAGCCGAGGGGCCCCAGCATTTT
many TRBJ2-7 TRBV11-2 NA CASSSGPLEQYF TGTGCCAGCAGCTCCGGCCCCCTCGAGCAGTACTTC
many TRBJ2-2 TRBV28 NA CASSPPMVVSGELFF TGTGCCAGCAGTCCCCCCATGGTGGTATCCGGGGAGCTGTTTTTT
many TRBJ1-1 TRBV27 NA CASRARGTEAFF TGTGCCAGTAGGGCGAGGGGCACTGAAGCTTTCTTT
NA TRBJ2-2 TRBV9 NA CASSVDLVDTSGTGELFF TGTGCCAGCAGCGTAGACCTGGTGGACACCTCTGGGACCGGGGAGCTGTTTTTT
NA TRBJ1-4 TRBV4-1 NA CASSQLPRNEKLFF TGCGCCAGCAGCCAACTGCCCCGTAATGAAAAACTGTTTTTT
many TRBJ2-5 TRBV12-3/TRBV12-4 NA CASSPNGRAETQYF TGTGCCAGCAGTCCGAACGGAAGAGCGGAGACCCAGTACTTC
many TRBJ2-5 TRBV7-7 NA CASSDPTRLGETQYF TGTGCTAGCAGCGATCCAACTAGGTTGGGAGAGACCCAGTACTTC
many TRBJ2-7 TRBV9 TRBD1 CASSVRDSLGEQYF TGTGCCAGCAGCGTAAGGGACAGCCTTGGCGAGCAGTACTTC
few TRBJ1-1 TRBV19 NA CASSPLRANTEAFF TGTGCCAGTAGCCCTCTGAGAGCGAACACTGAAGCTTTCTTT
NA TRBJ2-4 TRBV6-1 TRBD2 CASSGLGTSGKNIQYF TGTGCCAGCAGCGGGCTCGGGACTAGCGGAAAAAACATTCAGTACTTC
many TRBJ1-4 TRBV6-1 TRBD1 CASHEWAGTGDEKLFF TGTGCCAGCCATGAGTGGGCCGGGACAGGGGATGAAAAACTGTTTTTT
many TRBJ2-7 TRBV7-3 TRBD2 CASSLTREGNEQYF TGTGCCAGCAGCTTAACGCGGGAGGGGAACGAGCAGTACTTC
many TRBJ2-3 TRBV27 NA CASSPWGTTDTQYF TGTGCCAGCAGTCCATGGGGTACCACAGATACGCAGTATTTT
NA TRBJ1-4 TRBV7-9 TRBD1 CASSSPDRGWGKLFF TGTGCCAGCAGCTCCCCGGACAGGGGATGGGGAAAACTGTTTTTT
NA TRBJ2-1 TRBV19 NA CASNDYLSSYNEQFF TGTGCCAGTAACGATTACTTGAGCTCCTACAATGAGCAGTTCTTC
NA TRBJ2-1 TRBV27 TRBD1 CASSQTGSEQFF TGTGCCAGCAGCCAGACAGGGTCTGAGCAGTTCTTC
many TRBJ2-1 TRBV7-2 NA CASSLVTATSYNEQFF TGTGCCAGCAGCTTAGTCACTGCTACCTCCTACAATGAGCAGTTCTTC
many TRBJ2-7 TRBV27 NA CASSHPAPSGHNEQYF TGTGCCAGCAGCCACCCTGCCCCGTCCGGCCATAACGAGCAGTACTTC
many TRBJ2-5 TRBV27 NA CASSFRDQETQYF TGTGCCAGCAGTTTTCGGGATCAAGAGACCCAGTACTTC
few TRBJ1-3 TRBV7-2 NA CASSLINTIYF TGTGCCAGCAGCTTAATTAACACCATATATTTT
many TRBJ2-7 TRBV4-2 NA CASSQDMQGEEQYF TGTGCCAGCAGCCAAGATATGCAGGGTGAGGAGCAGTACTTC
many TRBJ1-1 TRBV28 TRBD1 CASRDRGLPLNTEAFF TGTGCCAGCAGGGACAGGGGGCTGCCCTTGAACACTGAAGCTTTCTTT
few TRBJ2-3 TRBV20-1 NA CSARAGGHTDTQYF TGCAGTGCTAGAGCGGGGGGCCACACAGATACGCAGTATTTT
many TRBJ2-7 TRBV20-1 NA CSGASRSYEQYF TGCAGCGGGGCCTCGAGGTCCTACGAGCAGTACTTC
many TRBJ2-2 TRBV10-3 TRBD1 CATNAGRGSNTGELFF TGTGCCACCAACGCCGGCAGGGGGTCAAACACCGGGGAGCTGTTTTTT
many TRBJ2-1 TRBV29-1 TRBD2 CSVLGLAGAGEQFF TGCAGCGTCTTGGGACTAGCGGGAGCGGGGGAGCAGTTCTTC
many TRBJ1-1 TRBV4-1 NA CASSQDTAFGAFF TGCGCCAGCAGCCAAGATACCGCCTTCGGAGCTTTCTTT
many TRBJ2-3 TRBV12-3/TRBV12-4 TRBD1 CASSSGQGNTDTQYF TGTGCCAGCAGCTCCGGACAGGGAAATACAGATACGCAGTATTTT
NA TRBJ1-2 TRBV7-2 TRBD1 CASSQGQRNYGYTF TGTGCCAGCAGCCAGGGACAGCGTAACTATGGCTACACCTTC
many TRBJ1-2 TRBV7-3 NA CASSYAPTGILCGYTF TGTGCCAGCAGCTATGCCCCGACAGGTATCCTCTGTGGCTACACCTTC
many TRBJ2-7 TRBV28 TRBD1 CASRPGTGPYEQYF TGTGCCAGCAGGCCCGGGACAGGCCCCTACGAGCAGTACTTC
many TRBJ2-7 TRBV3-1 NA CASSQPVPYEQYF TGTGCCAGCAGCCAGCCAGTCCCGTACGAGCAGTACTTC
many TRBJ2-3 TRBV20-1 NA CSARVLGISDTQYF TGCAGTGCTAGAGTGCTTGGGATATCAGATACGCAGTATTTT
many TRBJ1-5 TRBV18 TRBD1 CAQSWDSQNQPQHF TGTGCCCAGTCCTGGGACAGTCAAAATCAGCCCCAGCATTTT
NA TRBJ2-2 TRBV20-1 NA CSASGLISNTGELFF TGCAGTGCTAGTGGGCTGATCTCGAACACCGGGGAGCTGTTTTTT
many TRBJ2-3 TRBV3-1 NA CASSPPSGADTQYF TGTGCCAGCAGCCCGCCGTCGGGGGCAGATACGCAGTATTTT
many TRBJ1-5 TRBV27 NA CASSTGVNQPQHF TGTGCCAGCTCCACTGGGGTCAATCAGCCCCAGCATTTT
many TRBJ1-5 TRBV11-2 NA CASSQRGAWGPQHF TGTGCCAGCAGCCAGAGGGGGGCCTGGGGGCCCCAGCATTTT
many TRBJ2-3 TRBV18 TRBD1 CASSTGGDNTQYF TGTGCCAGCTCGACAGGGGGCGATAATACGCAGTATTTT
many TRBJ1-1 TRBV9 TRBD1 CASSATGTGGSEAFF TGTGCCAGCAGCGCCACCGGGACAGGGGGGAGTGAAGCTTTCTTT
many TRBJ2-1 TRBV6-2/TRBV6-3 NA CASRRRTDEQFF TGTGCCAGCAGGCGGCGGACAGATGAGCAGTTCTTC
few TRBJ2-7 TRBV5-6 TRBD2 CASSLVAAGPYEQYF TGTGCCAGCAGCTTGGTGGCAGCGGGACCCTACGAGCAGTACTTC
NA TRBJ2-7 TRBV11-2 TRBD2 CASSPQLAGGPEQYF TGTGCCAGCAGCCCCCAACTAGCGGGGGGGCCCGAGCAGTACTTC
NA TRBJ2-3 TRBV19 TRBD1 CASSIAGTGASDTQYF TGTGCCAGTAGTATAGCGGGGACAGGGGCCTCAGATACGCAGTATTTT
many TRBJ2-7 TRBV7-4 NA CASSLKTVSYEQYF TGTGCCAGCAGCTTGAAGACCGTCAGCTACGAGCAGTACTTC
few TRBJ1-4 TRBV25-1 TRBD1 CASRPGTGSEKLFF TGTGCCAGCAGGCCGGGGACAGGGAGTGAAAAACTGTTTTTT
many TRBJ1-1 TRBV7-9 NA CASSPGQITEAFF TGTGCCAGCAGCCCCGGACAGATCACTGAAGCTTTCTTT
NA TRBJ2-7 TRBV9 NA CASSPASGSREQYF TGTGCCAGCAGCCCCGCCAGCGGGTCTCGCGAGCAGTACTTC
NA TRBJ2-1 TRBV19 TRBD2 CASSLRLAGYNEQFF TGTGCCAGTAGTCTCCGACTAGCGGGTTACAATGAGCAGTTCTTC
many TRBJ2-2 TRBV7-3 NA CASSSQPNTGELFF TGTGCCAGCAGCTCTCAACCAAACACCGGGGAGCTGTTTTTT
many TRBJ1-6 TRBV6-5 NA CASSYLTGNSPLHF TGTGCCAGCAGTTACTTAACAGGGAATTCACCCCTCCACTTT
many TRBJ1-1 TRBV6-1 NA CASTPGGTEAFF TGTGCCAGCACACCCGGAGGCACTGAAGCTTTCTTT
few TRBJ2-1 TRBV5-8 NA CASSLMGSSYNEQFF TGTGCCAGCAGCTTGATGGGGAGCTCCTACAATGAGCAGTTCTTC
NA TRBJ2-1 TRBV24-1 TRBD2 CATSDSGRAYNEQFF TGTGCCACCAGTGATAGCGGGAGGGCCTACAATGAGCAGTTCTTC
NA TRBJ1-2 TRBV28 NA CASSPPGSTNYGYTF TGTGCCAGCAGTCCACCGGGATCCACTAACTATGGCTACACCTTC
NA TRBJ2-2 TRBV6-1 NA CASHTGWRANTGELFF TGTGCCAGCCACACAGGATGGCGGGCCAACACCGGGGAGCTGTTTTTT
many TRBJ1-2 TRBV28 NA CASSLPGGGRGYTF TGTGCCAGCAGTTTACCCGGGGGCGGACGAGGCTACACCTTC
many TRBJ2-5 TRBV3-1 TRBD1 CASSQATGAEETQYF TGTGCCAGCAGCCAAGCGACAGGGGCGGAAGAGACCCAGTACTTC